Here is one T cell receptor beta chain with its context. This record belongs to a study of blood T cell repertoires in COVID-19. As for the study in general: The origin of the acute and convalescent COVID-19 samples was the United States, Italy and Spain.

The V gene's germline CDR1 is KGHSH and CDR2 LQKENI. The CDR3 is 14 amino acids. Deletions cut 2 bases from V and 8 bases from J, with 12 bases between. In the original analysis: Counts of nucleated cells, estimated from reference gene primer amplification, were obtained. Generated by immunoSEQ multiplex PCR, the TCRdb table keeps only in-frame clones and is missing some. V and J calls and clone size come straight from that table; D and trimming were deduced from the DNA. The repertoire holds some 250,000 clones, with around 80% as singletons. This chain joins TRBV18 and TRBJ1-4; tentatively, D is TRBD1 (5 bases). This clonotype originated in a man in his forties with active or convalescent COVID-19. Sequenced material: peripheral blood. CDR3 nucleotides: TGTGCCAGCTCACCAAATCGGCAGGGCGAAAAACTGTTTTTT. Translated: CASSPNRQGEKLFF.